This T cell receptor beta chain was sequenced for a study of blood T cell repertoires in COVID-19. On the study more broadly: The United States, Italy and Spain provided the acute and convalescent COVID-19 samples. PBMCs, B-cell-depleted T cells, or T cells provided the cDNA or gDNA that made up the material.

The participants were between roughly 18 and 89 years old and came from about two dozen US areas. The CDR3 covers 16 residues. Trimming cost V 1 base and J 3 bases; bases outside gene matches: 4. The V gene's germline CDR1 is SGHTA and CDR2 FQGTGA. As originally analysed: Reference gene primer amplification yielded estimated nucleated cell counts. The assay was immunoSEQ multiplex PCR, and TCRdb's table has in-frame clones only and misses some. The D gene and trimming were derived from the DNA, and the V and J assignments and clone size from that table. Here the sample spans around 190,000 clones, 87% being singletons.

The chain recombines TRBV7-3 with TRBJ2-7; 12 bases fit TRBD2. The sample taken for sequencing was PBMCs or T cells enriched from blood (not recorded which). The origin of this receptor is a man younger than 35 with acute COVID-19. The CDR3 bases are TGTGCCAGCAGCTTAAGCGGACTAGCGGGGTACTACGAGCAGTACTTC. Amino acid sequence: CASSLSGLAGYYEQYF.